The present T cell receptor (beta chain) was sequenced within a study of PD-1 blockade in classical Hodgkin lymphoma. Trimming cost V 1 base and J 9 bases, with 10 bases left between them. Germline V lookup: CDR1 MNHNS, CDR2 SASEGT. The CDR3 is 12 residues long. Produced via immunoSEQ multiplex PCR; TCRdb's table is partial and in-frame only. The profile covers 90,000 or so clones, with over 90% appearing a single time and roughly 2.6% taken by the ten largest. Each of the patients experienced relapse following autologous stem cell transplantation, and their brentuximab vedotin exposure differed. This chain connects TRBV6-1 to TRBJ2-7, with D perhaps TRBD1 (6 bases). The TCR was taken from a human donor with classical Hodgkin lymphoma. The sequenced sample was peripheral blood mononuclear cells (PBMCs), obtained before the second cycle of nivolumab. The CDR3: CASSEVLQGQYF. The CDR3 region has the DNA TGTGCCAGCAGTGAAGTCCTACAGGGGCAGTACTTC.